The 13 T cell receptor beta chains presented below share a single source sample, sequenced in a study of blood T cell repertoires in COVID-19 (dated by TCRdb to about 2020). Library prep was done by the immunoSEQ multiplex PCR assay. TCRdb stores this immuneACCESS table with in-frame sequences only. Part of the clones is absent; in the studies checked, under half of the shortfall reflects unresolved V genes, and no reason is known for the rest. Recorded for this sample are 180,000 or so clones; about 88% of them occurred a single time. Approximately 6.5% of the sample goes to the ten largest clones. Input material: peripheral blood. All receptors come from a woman aged 80 or older in a cohort sampled during active or convalescent COVID-19.

The rearrangement uses TRBV7-2 and TRBJ2-5; tentatively, D is TRBD2 (5 bases). This CDR3 is 14 amino acids long. With 5 bases removed from V and 2 bases from J, the gap between germline ends came to 12 bases. Germline V gene data show CDR1 as SGHTA and CDR2 as FQGNSA. The chain's CDR3 is CASSPLLVQETQYF. CDR3 DNA: TGTGCCAGCAGCCCGCTACTAGTTCAAGAGACCCAGTACTTC.

The chain joins TRBV18 to TRBJ1-4; D is undetermined. The CDR3 contains 15 residues. V was clipped by 3 bases and J by 5 bases, with 13 bases between them. The germline gives CDR1 KGHSH, CDR2 LQKENI. The CDR3 coding sequence is TGTGCCAGCTCACCCCCGGGGAACCGGAATGAAAAACTGTTTTTT. Translation: CASSPPGNRNEKLFF.

The J gene is TRBJ2-7, the V gene TRBV12-3 or TRBV12-4; no clear D gene. The CDR3 is 12 amino acids. V lost 1 base to trimming and J lost 1 base, with 2 bases between them. CDR3 DNA: TGTGCCAGCAGTTTAGTATCCTACGAGCAGTACTTC. Protein: CASSLVSYEQYF.

The CDR3 loop reads CASSQDPAVVSGNTIYF. CDR3 bases: TGCGCCAGCAGCCAAGACCCGGCGGTAGTCTCTGGAAACACCATATATTTT. The gene calls are TRBV4-3 and TRBJ1-3; D is ambiguous. CDR3 length equals 17 residues. Germline CDR1 is LGHNA and CDR2 is YSLEER. Between the trimmed V and J ends, which lost 0 bases and 0 bases, there was a span of 12 bases.

The chain has TRBV6-2 or TRBV6-3 and TRBJ1-4; 10 bases line up with TRBD1. Germline loops: CDR1 MNHEY, CDR2 SVGEGT. This CDR3 has 19 amino acids. J gave up 8 bases and V 0 bases, and 15 bases lay outside the gene matches. For the CDR3, the DNA is TGTGCCAGCAGTTACTCGACGGATGCGGGGACAGGGGTAAAGGAAAAACTGTTTTTT. It is translated as CASSYSTDAGTGVKEKLFF.

This chain joins TRBV6-5 and TRBJ1-1; the match to TRBD1 covers 10 bases. CDR1 and CDR2 from the germline V gene are MNHEY and SVGAGI. This CDR3 region has 15 residues. Losses at the gene ends were 10 bases for V and 1 base for J; bases not matched to a gene: 9. In DNA, the CDR3 is TGTGCCACTACCGGGACAGGGGTTTCGAACACTGAAGCTTTCTTT. Translating it yields CATTGTGVSNTEAFF.

The gene calls are TRBV9 and TRBJ2-1, with a possible D match to TRBD2 (5 bases). The germline gives CDR1 SGDLS, CDR2 YYNGEE. V was cut by 0 bases and J by 12 bases, with 13 bases left in between. The length of the CDR3 is 13 residues. CDR3 region: CASSVGADSLQFF. CDR3 nucleotides: TGTGCCAGCAGCGTAGGGGCGGACTCTCTGCAGTTCTTC. Together with reference TRBV9 and TRBJ2-1, the CDR3 gives the full variable domain: DSGVTQTPKHLITATGQRVTLRCSPRSGDLSVYWYQQSLDQGLQFLIQYYNGEERAKGNILERFSAQQFPDLHSELNLSSLELGDSALYFCASSVGADSLQFFGPGTRLTVL.

This clone was seen a single time. The chain links TRBV10-2 to TRBJ2-3; 7 bases fit TRBD2. The CDR3 has 16 residues. Germline V gene sequence: CDR1 WSHSY, CDR2 SAAADI. With V trimmed by 7 bases and J by 4 bases, 14 bases remained unmatched. CDR3 loop: CASTPNERAGSDTQYF. The CDR3 bases are TGCGCCAGCACCCCGAATGAGCGAGCGGGATCAGATACGCAGTATTTT.

The genes are TRBV10-3 and TRBJ2-3, with TRBD2 matching 8 bases. Trimming at V came to 8 bases and at J to 2 bases, leaving 9 bases not matched to a gene. CDR1 is ENHRY and CDR2 is SYGVKD in the germline V gene. This CDR3 is built from 15 residues. CDR3 sequence reads: CAIGGYGGDTDTQYF. The CDR3 DNA is TGTGCCATCGGAGGCTACGGGGGGGACACAGATACGCAGTATTTT.

V usage is TRBV18 and J usage is TRBJ2-2; the D is unclear. From germline, CDR1 is KGHSH and CDR2 LQKENI. Trimming left V 2 bases short and J 3 bases short, with 7 bases between. The CDR3 sequence is 14 residues long. The CDR3 loop reads CASSPYSDTGELFF. Here the CDR3 DNA reads TGTGCCAGCTCACCATATTCGGACACCGGGGAGCTGTTTTTT.

The chain uses TRBV30 and TRBJ2-3; the D gene is possibly TRBD2 (6 bases). V was cut by 0 bases and J by 4 bases, with 8 bases left in between. This CDR3 spans 13 amino acids. Per the germline V gene, CDR1 is GTSNPN and CDR2 is SVGIG (reference sequence). In nucleotides, the CDR3 is TGTGCCTGGAGTGTAGGGGAGGCAGATACGCAGTATTTT. Its translation: CAWSVGEADTQYF.

CDR3 sequence: CASSPRGFGEKLFF. Written as DNA, the CDR3 is TGTGCCAGCAGCCCCAGGGGGTTCGGTGAAAAACTGTTTTTT. The V call is TRBV5-4, the J call TRBJ1-4; 7 bases fit TRBD1. From germline, CDR1 is SGHNT and CDR2 YYREEE (reference sequence). The CDR3 covers 14 residues. Trimming removed 4 bases from V and 7 bases from J; junction bases left unmatched: 7. The variable domain in full, completed from reference TRBV5-4 and TRBJ1-4, reads ETGVTQSPTHLIKTRGQQVTLRCSSQSGHNTVSWYQQALGQGPQFIFQYYREEENGRGNFPPRFSGLQFPNYSSELNVNALELDDSALYLCASSPRGFGEKLFFGSGTQLSVL.

The chain joins TRBV3-1 (or the pseudogene TRBV3-2) to TRBJ2-5; D uncertain. The germline V gene encodes CDR1 LGHDT and CDR2 YNNKEL (reference sequence). The CDR3 totals 14 residues. Trimming shortened V by 5 bases and J by 4 bases, and 14 bases separated the two germline ends. DNA of the CDR3: TGTGCCAGCAGCTCGAGTCGTTCACCAGAGACCCAGTACTTC. This sequence encodes CASSSSRSPETQYF.